This record covers a single TCR beta chain. This same CDR3 is encoded by further DNA sequences in the sample. This specimen comes from a study of control samples from healthy donors and cancer patients. Method: immunoSEQ multiplex PCR; TCRdb's copy keeps in-frame clones and lacks some. This repertoire shows about 85,000 clones, 90% found once; its top ten account for about 4%. This receptor was taken from a woman aged 18-35 years in good health. Specimen: blood.

This CDR3 reads CASSYRGYGYTF. The CDR3 region has the DNA TGTGCCAGCAGTTATAGAGGCTATGGCTACACCTTC. The gene calls are TRBV6-2 or TRBV6-3 and TRBJ1-2; D gene unclear. The germline CDR1 and CDR2 sequences are MNHEY and SVGEGT. The CDR3 sequence is 12 residues long. V dropped 3 bases and J dropped 4 bases, with 6 bases sitting between them.